The entry below gives a single TCR beta chain sequence along with its context. No antigen is known for it. TCRdb keeps only in-frame clones here, not all; method: immunoSEQ multiplex PCR. The data contain about 150,000 clones, about 81% of them singletons. Germline V gene sequence: CDR1 MNHEY, CDR2 SVGAGI. The CDR3 totals 14 residues. Losses at the gene ends were 9 bases for V and 2 bases for J; bases not matched to a gene: 6. These data originate in a study of T cell responses to AZD1222 COVID-19 vaccine. Broader study findings: The donor group comprised mostly white British people and more females; the analysis possibly underestimated clonal diversity. Two AZD1222 doses significantly raised spike-specific TCR breadth and depth over controls.

The sequencing here drew on peripheral blood, taken on day 0 of MenACWY control vaccination. The V gene is TRBV6-5, the J gene TRBJ1-3; 8 bases are a match to TRBD1. The origin of this receptor is an adult in good health. CDR3 protein: CASWTGTTGNTIYF. As DNA, the CDR3 is TGTGCCAGTTGGACAGGGACGACTGGAAACACCATATATTTT.